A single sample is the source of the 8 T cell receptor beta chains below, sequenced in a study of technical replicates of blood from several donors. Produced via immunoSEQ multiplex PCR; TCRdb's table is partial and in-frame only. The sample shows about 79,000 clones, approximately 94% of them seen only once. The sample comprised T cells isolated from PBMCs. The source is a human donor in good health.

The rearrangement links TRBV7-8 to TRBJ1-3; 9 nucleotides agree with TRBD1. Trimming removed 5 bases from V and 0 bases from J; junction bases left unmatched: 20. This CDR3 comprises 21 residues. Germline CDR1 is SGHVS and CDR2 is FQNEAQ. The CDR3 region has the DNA TGTGCCAGCAGCCGAAGGGCCGGACAGGGGCCGAAGGGGCCCTCTGGAAACACCATATATTTT. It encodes CASSRRAGQGPKGPSGNTIYF. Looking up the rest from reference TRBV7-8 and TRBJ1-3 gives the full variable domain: GAGVSQSPRYKVAKRGQDVALRCDPISGHVSLFWYQQALGQGPEFLTYFQNEAQLDKSGLPSDRFFAERPEGSVSTLKIQRTQQEDSAVYLCASSRRAGQGPKGPSGNTIYFGEGSWLTVV.

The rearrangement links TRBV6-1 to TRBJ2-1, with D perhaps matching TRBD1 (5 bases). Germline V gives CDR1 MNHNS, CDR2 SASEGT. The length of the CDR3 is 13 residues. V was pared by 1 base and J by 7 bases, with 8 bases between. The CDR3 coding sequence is TGTGCCAGCAGTGAAGACAGGCGGAATGAGCAGTTCTTC. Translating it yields CASSEDRRNEQFF.

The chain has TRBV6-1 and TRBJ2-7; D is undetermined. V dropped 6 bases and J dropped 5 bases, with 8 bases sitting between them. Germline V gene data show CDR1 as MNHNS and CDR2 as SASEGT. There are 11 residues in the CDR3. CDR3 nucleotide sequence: TGTGCCAGCAGGAGTATCGACGAGCAGTACTTC. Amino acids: CASRSIDEQYF.

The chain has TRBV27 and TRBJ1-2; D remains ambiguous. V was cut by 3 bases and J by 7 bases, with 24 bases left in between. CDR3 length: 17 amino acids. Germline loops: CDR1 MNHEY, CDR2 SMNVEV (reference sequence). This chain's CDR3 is CASSLSGNPRASAGYTF. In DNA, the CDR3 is TGTGCCAGCAGTTTGTCGGGAAACCCTCGGGCTTCTGCTGGCTACACCTTC.

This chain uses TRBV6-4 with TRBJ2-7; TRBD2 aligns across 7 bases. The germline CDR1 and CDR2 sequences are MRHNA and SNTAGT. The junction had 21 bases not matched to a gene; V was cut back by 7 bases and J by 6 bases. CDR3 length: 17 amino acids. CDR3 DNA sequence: TGTGCCAGCACTCGCCCTCCTAGGACTAGGGTCGCCGGCGAGCAGTACTTC. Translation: CASTRPPRTRVAGEQYF.

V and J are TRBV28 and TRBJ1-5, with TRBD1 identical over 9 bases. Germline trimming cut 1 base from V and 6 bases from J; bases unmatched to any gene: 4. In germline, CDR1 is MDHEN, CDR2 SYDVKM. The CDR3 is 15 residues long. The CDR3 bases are TGTGCCAGCAGTTTATCCGGGACAGGGATTCAGCCCCAGCATTTT. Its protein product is CASSLSGTGIQPQHF.

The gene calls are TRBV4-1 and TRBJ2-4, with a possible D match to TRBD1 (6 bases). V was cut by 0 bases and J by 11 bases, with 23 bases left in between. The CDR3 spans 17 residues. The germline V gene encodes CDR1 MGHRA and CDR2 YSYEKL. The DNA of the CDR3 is TGCGCCAGCAGCCAAGAGGTCGCCGGACAGAGGGGTAACTTTCAGTACTTC. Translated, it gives CASSQEVAGQRGNFQYF.

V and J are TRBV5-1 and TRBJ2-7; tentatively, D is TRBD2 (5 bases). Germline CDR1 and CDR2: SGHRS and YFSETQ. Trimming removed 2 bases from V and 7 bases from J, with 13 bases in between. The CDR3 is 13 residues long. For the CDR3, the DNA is TGCGCCAGCAGCTTTGGCGGGTATGGGGAGCAGTACTTC. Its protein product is CASSFGGYGEQYF.